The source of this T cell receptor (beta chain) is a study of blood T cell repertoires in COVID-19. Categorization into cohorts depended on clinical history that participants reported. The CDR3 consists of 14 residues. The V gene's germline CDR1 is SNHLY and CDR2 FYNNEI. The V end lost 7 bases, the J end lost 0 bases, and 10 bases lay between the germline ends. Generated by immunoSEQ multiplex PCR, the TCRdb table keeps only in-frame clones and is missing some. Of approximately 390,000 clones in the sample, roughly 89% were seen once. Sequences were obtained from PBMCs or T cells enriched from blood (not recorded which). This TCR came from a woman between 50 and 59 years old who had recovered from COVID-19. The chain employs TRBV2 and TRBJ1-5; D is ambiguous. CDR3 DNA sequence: TGTGCCAGCACCCCGGAGTATAGCAATCAGCCCCAGCATTTT. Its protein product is CASTPEYSNQPQHF.